This T cell receptor (beta chain) was found in a study of early T cells in non-severe SARS-CoV-2 infection. Study in general: Sequencing was performed on bulk RNA from unsorted whole blood, leaving chains unpaired.

The study, taken as a whole, reports: Matching results from VDJdb favored anti-spike CD8 responses, leaving private and CD4 specificities undetected.

As to this clonotype: Its antigen is unknown.

The CDR3 sequence is 12 residues long. The trim removed 4 bases at V and 5 bases at J, leaving 4 bases unmatched. The germline V gene has CDR1 SQVTM and CDR2 ANQGSEA. Unique molecular identifiers tagged individual cDNA molecules. TCRdb fed the 5' RACE reads into MiXCR, producing one record per CDR3 protein. This sample has more than 95,000 distinct CDR3 sequences, with 15% to 20% found just once. This chain links TRBV29-1 with TRBJ2-7; 8 nucleotides align to TRBD2. Sequencing was carried out using whole blood. This TCR came from an adult who was a healthcare worker with PCR-confirmed SARS-CoV-2 infection or an uninfected control (not recorded which). DNA of the CDR3: TGCAGCGTTGCGGGAGGGAGCCACGAGCAGTACTTC. Its translation: CSVAGGSHEQYF.